This T cell receptor beta chain was identified during a study of tumor T cells in aggressive B-cell lymphoma. The CDR3 extends over 16 amino acids. Unmatched junction bases numbered 10, after V lost 6 bases and J lost 1 base. The germline CDR1 and CDR2 sequences are KGHSH and LQKENI. Clones were sequenced by immunoSEQ multiplex PCR, and TCRdb holds only the in-frame ones, with some missing. The sample lists several thousand clones; approximately 85% were seen once. The rearrangement uses TRBV18 and TRBJ2-7, with TRBD2 identical over 9 bases. The sample taken for sequencing was tumor tissue. The sequence derives from an adult with diffuse large B cell lymphoma. Some clones in this sample may be carry-over from other donors' samples. The CDR3 DNA reads as TGTGCCAGCTCCGTCTCTGCGGGAGGGGGTTCCTACGAGCAGTACTTC. This gives the protein CASSVSAGGGSYEQYF.